This entry concerns a single TCR beta chain. As yet, its antigen is unknown. This record comes from a study of radiotherapy plus CTLA-4 blockade in lung cancer. V lost 3 bases and J lost 3, with 8 bases in between. CDR3 length equals 13 residues. Germline CDR1 SNHLY, CDR2 FYNNEI. Libraries were prepared by immunoSEQ multiplex PCR; TCRdb keeps only in-frame clonotypes and omits some of them. The table includes 65,000 to 90,000 clones, approximately 86% detected once. Whole-study findings and limits: Tumor-derived TCR clones expanded in blood after radiotherapy plus ipilimumab.

The chain is built from TRBV2 and TRBJ1-1; a possible D gene is TRBD1 (5 bases). The sequences come from peripheral blood, collected from a patient treated with radiotherapy plus ipilimumab. The source is a human donor with non-small cell lung cancer who had stable disease on radiotherapy plus ipilimumab. The CDR3 DNA reads TGTGCCAGCAGTGACGGGGGAGACACTGAAGCTTTCTTT. Its translation: CASSDGGDTEAFF.